This TCR beta chain is drawn from a study of CD4+ T cells in melanoma. The study's findings and limits: CD8+ T cell, macrophage and B cell function reportedly correlated with neoantigen-specific CD4+ T cells. Reportedly, melanoma neoantigen-specific CD4+ T cells showed varied differentiation states.

This clone was picked up a small number of times. Its antigen is currently unknown. Sequencing was performed with immunoSEQ multiplex PCR; in TCRdb, only in-frame clones are kept and a portion is missing. The sample carries about 21,000 clones, 78% recorded once. The V gene's germline CDR1 is MNHNY and CDR2 SVGAGI (reference sequence). The V gene lost 2 bases and the J gene lost 2 bases, with 12 bases spanning the gap. This CDR3 has 15 amino acids. The TCR was taken from a human donor with melanoma. The chain recombines TRBV6-6 with TRBJ1-2; maybe TRBD1 (5 bases). The CDR3 loop reads CASSYVSNRNYGYTF. DNA for the CDR3: TGTGCCAGCAGTTACGTCAGCAACAGGAACTATGGCTACACCTTC.